These T cell receptor beta chains were read from a single sample in a study of identical twins. TCRdb re-called the 5' RACE reads with MiXCR, one entry per CDR3 protein. The table shows around 1.7 million distinct CDR3 sequences, with roughly a third occurring only once. Sequencing used cord blood. Receptors were obtained from a newborn girl in good health. Each CDR3 is given without its conserved first and last residue.

CDR3 protein	V gene	J gene
ASSYYFSGSAGYEQY	TRBV7-2	TRBJ2-7
ASSLSEGSRYT	TRBV27	TRBJ1-2
ASSSGPRALTPGTQY	TRBV18	TRBJ2-3
ASTGGHEQY	TRBV7-9	TRBJ2-7
ASSWGWGQETQY	TRBV7-2	TRBJ2-5
ASSPAPDWKYNEQF	TRBV14	TRBJ2-1
ASNFGQGTGELF	TRBV27	TRBJ2-2
ASSFPARDRYYGYT	TRBV5-6	TRBJ1-2
ASSQINSYEQY	TRBV4-1	TRBJ2-7
ATSDSSGGINEQF	TRBV24-1	TRBJ2-1
ASRLTSAHEQY	TRBV27	TRBJ2-7
ASSEFGSSSYNEQY	TRBV25-1	NA
ASSLGLLGLPTDTQY	TRBV28	TRBJ2-3
CVEVATGYGYGYT	TRBV29-1	TRBJ1-2
ASSETTGLNQPQH	TRBV25-1	TRBJ1-5
ASSLEGQRFGTDTQY	TRBV5-6	TRBJ2-3
SAHDFSNEQF	TRBV20-1	TRBJ2-1
ASSLNRVRYEQY	TRBV12-3/TRBV12-4	TRBJ2-7
SARPRETQY	TRBV20-1	TRBJ2-5
SAALAGLYNEQF	TRBV20-1	TRBJ2-1
ASSPTGGGGTEAF	TRBV3-1	TRBJ1-1
ASQARTDTQY	TRBV19	TRBJ2-3
ATSRNEGLGTQY	TRBV15	TRBJ2-3
ASSLGGTQETQY	TRBV7-2	TRBJ2-5
ASSEASTGDEKLF	TRBV25-1	TRBJ1-4
ASSSRAGYT	TRBV6-1	TRBJ1-2
ASSPTGGGLYGYT	TRBV7-8	TRBJ1-2
ASSPGPSGDTEAF	TRBV5-1	TRBJ1-1
ASSNAGRAFDEKLF	TRBV21-1	TRBJ1-4
ASSIGTGPEAF	TRBV6-6	TRBJ1-1
ASSALGFLGGELF	TRBV7-6	TRBJ2-2
AISAGNFSNQPQH	TRBV10-3	TRBJ1-5
SATRDDYEQY	TRBV20-1	NA
ASSQDWSGSHYEQY	TRBV4-1	TRBJ2-7
SARDAAGTGPSPLH	TRBV20-1	TRBJ1-6
SGSGQQETQY	TRBV29-1	TRBJ2-5
SASNGGDYNEQF	TRBV20-1	TRBJ2-1
ASSRGRGRDEQF	TRBV28	TRBJ2-1
ASSVVLRVDEQF	TRBV2	TRBJ2-1
ASSVRQSYEQY	TRBV19	TRBJ2-7
ASSVGAGSVSYEQY	TRBV9	TRBJ2-7
ASSLGPDRMADTQY	TRBV7-2	TRBJ2-3
SARATRQINYGYT	TRBV20-1	TRBJ1-2
ASSLSTGAGPPQH	TRBV5-1	TRBJ1-5
ASSISAGDTQY	TRBV7-9	TRBJ2-3
ASSRWTGNLKLAGYT	TRBV5-6	TRBJ1-2
SARDSIRGTGYGYT	TRBV20-1	TRBJ1-2
SVGEGPGQPQH	TRBV29-1	TRBJ1-5
AISEAGGKETQY	TRBV12-5	TRBJ2-5
ASSIFDIYNEQF	TRBV19	TRBJ2-1
AISEALRETEAF	TRBV10-3	TRBJ1-1
ASSFGWGPYNEQY	TRBV7-2	NA
ASGREYGYT	TRBV21-1	TRBJ1-2
ASSLHRVRLYGYT	TRBV5-1	TRBJ1-2
ASSLGYEDTDTQY	TRBV7-8	TRBJ2-3
ASSLNRRDMQY	TRBV11-2	TRBJ2-3
AISESPQPTGELF	TRBV10-3	TRBJ2-2